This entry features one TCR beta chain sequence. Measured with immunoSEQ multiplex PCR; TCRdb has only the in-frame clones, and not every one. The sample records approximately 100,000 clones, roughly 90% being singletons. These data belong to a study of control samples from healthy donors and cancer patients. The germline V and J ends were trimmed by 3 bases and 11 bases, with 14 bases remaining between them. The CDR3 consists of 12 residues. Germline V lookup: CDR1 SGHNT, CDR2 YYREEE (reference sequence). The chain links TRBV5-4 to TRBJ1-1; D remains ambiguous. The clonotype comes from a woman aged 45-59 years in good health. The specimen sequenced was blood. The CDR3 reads CASSSQGPGAFF. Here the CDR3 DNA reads TGTGCCAGCAGCTCGCAAGGGCCCGGGGCTTTCTTT.